The 8 T cell receptor beta chains in this list originate from one sample, sequenced in a study of response to subunit inactivated influenza vaccine. TCRdb reprocessed the RT-PCR reads with MiXCR, giving one entry per CDR3 protein. The table has approximately 530,000 distinct CDR3 sequences, about 7.6% seen once; the top ten hold approximately 13%. The material was PBMCs from blood, obtained 23 months after vaccination. Receptors were obtained from a man between 50 and 75 years old who received an inactivated influenza vaccine.

This clonotype has ten or more counts. The J gene is TRBJ2-5, the V gene TRBV29-1; D is unresolved. Germline assignment: CDR1 SQVTM and CDR2 ANQGSEA. Trimming shortened V by 1 base and J by 5 bases, and 8 bases separated the two germline ends. The CDR3 totals 12 residues. Here the CDR3 DNA reads TGCAGCGTTGAAGGGTGGGTCGAGACCCAGTACTTC. Translated, it gives CSVEGWVETQYF.

This clonotype was counted a few times. J is TRBJ1-2 and V is TRBV2; TRBD1 might be the D (5 bases). The CDR3 is 15 residues long. Germline lookup yields CDR1 SNHLY and CDR2 FYNNEI. Trimming removed 4 bases at V and 7 bases at J, with 19 bases between. CDR3 sequence (DNA): TGTGCCAGCAGTGGGGTAACAGGACGGCCCGGTGGCTACACCTTC. This codes for CASSGVTGRPGGYTF.

V and J are TRBV9 and TRBJ2-7; 9 positions match TRBD2. The germline V gene encodes CDR1 SGDLS and CDR2 YYNGEE. J gave up 5 bases and V 0 bases, and 9 bases lay outside the gene matches. CDR3 size: 16 residues. The CDR3 bases are TGTGCCAGCAGCGTAGACTCCCTAGCGGGACCTCACGAGCAGTACTTC. Translating it yields CASSVDSLAGPHEQYF. The full variable domain, rest sourced from reference TRBV9 and TRBJ2-7, is DSGVTQTPKHLITATGQRVTLRCSPRSGDLSVYWYQQSLDQGLQFLIQYYNGEERAKGNILERFSAQQFPDLHSELNLSSLELGDSALYFCASSVDSLAGPHEQYFGPGTRLTVT.

On this clonotype itself: A much larger clone sits a single nucleotide away, making a read error possible. The gene calls are TRBV20-1 and TRBJ2-5, with no clear D. Germline V lookup: CDR1 DFQATT, CDR2 SNEGSKA (reference sequence). The CDR3 length is 15 residues. The CDR3 DNA sequence: TGCTGTGCTAGACACGACGAAGGTGGTAAGGGGACCCAGTACTTC. Translating it yields CCARHDEGGKGTQYF.

This clonotype has just a few counts. The chain links TRBV5-1 to TRBJ2-5, with D perhaps matching TRBD1 or TRBD2 (6 bases each). Trimming pared 4 bases from V and 1 base from J, leaving 14 bases between. The V gene's germline CDR1 is SGHRS and CDR2 YFSETQ. This CDR3 has 15 amino acids. CDR3 amino acids: CASSRLPGAQETQYF. The CDR3 DNA is TGCGCCAGCAGCCGTCTCCCGGGGGCCCAAGAGACCCAGTACTTC.

The DNA for the CDR3 is TGTGCCAGCAGTTTCGGTTTGTCTAATTCACCCCTCCACTTT. This encodes CASSFGLSNSPLHF. The chain joins TRBV28 to TRBJ1-6; D uncertain. There are 14 residues in the CDR3. Trimming removed 3 bases at V and 6 bases at J, with 9 bases between. The germline gives CDR1 MDHEN, CDR2 SYDVKM.

This clonotype turned up a few times. The chain carries TRBV28 and TRBJ2-7; 7 bases line up with TRBD1. The germline CDR1 and CDR2 sequences are MDHEN and SYDVKM. This CDR3 is built from 17 residues. J was trimmed by 0 bases and V by 4 bases; bases with no gene match: 12. CDR3 sequence reads: CASSSPQQGQSSYEQYF. The CDR3 DNA reads TGTGCCAGCAGTTCCCCCCAACAGGGGCAAAGCTCCTACGAGCAGTACTTC.

The CDR3 is CASSEDGAHSYNEQFF. Written as DNA, the CDR3 is TGTGCCAGCAGCGAGGACGGTGCACACTCCTACAATGAGCAGTTCTTC. J is TRBJ2-1 and V is TRBV7-7; D unclear. Trimming took 5 bases from V and 0 from J, leaving 14 bases between them. The CDR3 is made up of 16 amino acids. Germline CDR1 reads SSHAT; CDR2 reads FNYEAQ (reference sequence).